Each of the 19 T cell receptor beta chains below was sequenced from the same sample in a study of spatial heterogeneity in lung cancer. Time point described: sample taken at primary tumor resection. Extraction of whole RNA from tumor, nontumor lung or frozen PBMC preceded unsorted sequencing. TCRdb recomputed calls from the 5' RACE reads with MiXCR, one row per CDR3 protein. The sample lists around 11,000 distinct CDR3 sequences, roughly 4% occurring once. The source material was normal lung tissue next to the tumor, sampled at surgery. Every receptor here comes from a male donor with early-stage non-small cell lung cancer.

This clonotype has a count of ten or more. This beta chain represents an off-target read in a library built for alpha chains; its size is of limited meaning. The J gene is TRBJ1-5, the V gene TRBV7-8, with 8 positions matching TRBD1. Looked up from germline, CDR1 is SGHVS and CDR2 is FQNEAQ. The CDR3 contains 17 residues. V was clipped by 1 base and J by 4 bases; unmatched bases: 9. Here the CDR3 reads CASSLDRQGLRNQPQHF. The CDR3 DNA reads as TGTGCCAGCAGCTTAGACCGACAGGGGTTGAGGAATCAGCCCCAGCATTTT.

This clonotype appeared many times. In a library made to pick up alpha chains, this beta chain is a stray read with a size that means little. The J gene is TRBJ1-2, the V gene TRBV7-9, with 7 bases aligning to TRBD1. The CDR3 is made up of 17 amino acids. Looked up from germline, CDR1 is SEHNR and CDR2 is FQNEAQ (reference sequence). V shed 4 bases, J shed 8 bases, and the junction held 19 bases outside the gene matches. In DNA form, the CDR3 reads TGTGCCAGCAGCTCCGGACAGGCTAGTTCGCGGCTAGGAGGCTACACCTTC. Protein product: CASSSGQASSRLGGYTF.

In its sample, this clonotype was seen many times. This beta chain represents an off-target read in a library built for alpha chains; its size is of limited meaning. The CDR3 DNA follows: TGCAGTGCTAGGGTGGCGGTGGGGTCCTACAATGAGCAGTTCTTC. It translates to CSARVAVGSYNEQFF. V and J are TRBV20-1 and TRBJ2-1; unclear D gene. The CDR3 totals 15 residues. Germline V gene lookup returns CDR1 DFQATT and CDR2 SNEGSKA (reference sequence). V was clipped by 3 bases and J by 1 base, with 13 bases between them.

This clonotype was found many times. With the library built for alpha chains, this beta chain is off target and its frequency is not meaningful. This chain joins TRBV27 and TRBJ1-5; no definite D call. The CDR3 extends over 13 amino acids. Germline V gene sequence: CDR1 MNHEY, CDR2 SMNVEV (reference sequence). The V and J ends lost 4 bases and 5 bases respectively, with 9 bases between them. The CDR3 loop reads CASSYSPDQPQHF. CDR3 DNA: TGTGCCAGCAGTTACTCCCCAGATCAGCCCCAGCATTTT.

This clonotype showed up many times. Found in a library prepared for alpha chains, this beta chain is an off-target read, and its abundance has little meaning. The V gene is TRBV12-3 or TRBV12-4, the J gene TRBJ2-5; 9 bases agree with TRBD2. V dropped 6 bases and J dropped 2; count of bases not matched to a gene: 10. CDR3 length: 16 amino acids. CDR3 sequence (DNA): TGTGCCAGCAGCTTCCAAATAGCGGGGGCTCAAGAGACCCAGTACTTC. Translated, it gives CASSFQIAGAQETQYF.

This clonotype was found many times. The library was prepared for alpha chains; this beta chain is a stray read, so its frequency means little. The V call is TRBV5-1, the J call TRBJ2-5, with D unclear. Germline-derived CDR1 and CDR2 are SGHRS and YFSETQ. The CDR3 totals 12 residues. V lost 2 bases and J 2 bases, leaving 4 bases between the germline ends. CDR3 amino acids: CASSFPQETQYF. The CDR3 DNA sequence: TGCGCCAGCAGCTTCCCGCAAGAGACCCAGTACTTC.

This clonotype was recorded at least ten times. This beta chain was picked up by a library intended for alpha chains and is off target, so its count carries little meaning. This sequence joins TRBV4-1 and TRBJ2-7, with 8 positions matching TRBD1. Losses at the gene ends were 0 bases for V and 3 bases for J; bases not matched to a gene: 4. The CDR3 runs to 15 residues. The germline V gene encodes CDR1 MGHRA and CDR2 YSYEKL. The CDR3 region has the DNA TGCGCCAGCAGCCAAGAACGGGACAGGCACTACGAGCAGTACTTC. Protein sequence: CASSQERDRHYEQYF.

This clonotype came up a few times. A library prepared for alpha chains yielded this beta chain as an off-target read; its size is of little meaning. The chain carries TRBV6-1 and TRBJ1-5, with D unresolved. V lost 6 bases and J 1 base, leaving 7 bases between the germline ends. The CDR3 spans 13 residues. CDR1 is MNHNS, CDR2 SASEGT, per germline. CDR3 DNA sequence: TGTGCCAGCAGAGGACGGAGCAATCAGCCCCAGCATTTT. Residues: CASRGRSNQPQHF.

In this sample, this clonotype is medium-sized. In a library made to pick up alpha chains, this beta chain is a stray read with a size that means little. The rearrangement links TRBV29-1 to TRBJ2-7; TRBD2 is a possible D gene (5 bases). V lost 7 bases, J lost 7 bases, and 14 bases lay in between. CDR1 is SQVTM, CDR2 ANQGSEA, per germline. This CDR3 region has 11 residues. The DNA for the CDR3 is TGCAGCGCCGAGACTGGACTGGAGCAGTACTTC. Its translation: CSAETGLEQYF.

This clonotype was picked up many times. This beta chain appears as a stray read in a library generated for alpha chains; its size is not informative. The DNA for the CDR3 is TGTGCCAGCAGCCAAGTAGGGGTCGGGCCGAACACTGAAGCTTTCTTT. The encoded protein is CASSQVGVGPNTEAFF. The chain uses TRBV3-1 and TRBJ1-1, with D possibly TRBD1 on 5 matching bases. Germline loops: CDR1 LGHDT, CDR2 YNNKEL (reference sequence). The CDR3 runs 16 residues. Trimming shortened V by 1 base and J by 1 base, and 13 bases separated the two germline ends.

The sample holds many counts of this clonotype. This beta chain represents an off-target read in a library built for alpha chains; its size is of limited meaning. V is TRBV12-3 or TRBV12-4 and J is TRBJ2-5, with D unclear. V was cut by 2 bases and J by 1 base, with 8 bases left in between. The CDR3 totals 14 residues. CDR3 DNA sequence: TGTGCCAGCAGTTTACAAGAGACCCAAGAGACCCAGTACTTC. Protein sequence: CASSLQETQETQYF.

This clonotype showed up many times. This beta chain came through as a stray read in a library set up for alpha chains, and its size says little. The V call is TRBV28, the J call TRBJ2-7, with a possible D match to TRBD1 (6 bases). CDR3 length equals 13 residues. CDR1 MDHEN and CDR2 SYDVKM come from the germline V gene. V lost 5 bases and J 4 bases, leaving 12 bases between the germline ends. The CDR3 DNA reads as TGTGCCAGCAGTACGACAGGACCATACGAGCAGTACTTC. Translating it yields CASSTTGPYEQYF.

This clonotype was counted many times. Since the library was made to target alpha chains, this beta chain is a stray read and its abundance is not meaningful. The chain recombines TRBV18 with TRBJ2-3; D remains ambiguous. From germline, CDR1 is KGHSH and CDR2 LQKENI. This CDR3 spans 14 amino acids. V lost 1 base and J lost 6, with 11 bases in between. The CDR3 DNA reads TGTGCCAGCTCACCACAAGGGTTGTGGGATACGCAGTATTTT. Encoded protein: CASSPQGLWDTQYF. Variable domain in full (rest from reference TRBV18 and TRBJ2-3): NAGVMQNPRHLVRRRGQEARLRCSPMKGHSHVYWYRQLPEEGLKFMVYLQKENIIDESGMPKERFSAEFPKEGPSILRIQQVVRGDSAAYFCASSPQGLWDTQYFGPGTRLTVL.

This clonotype was detected many times. This beta chain is a stray read from a library made for alpha chains; its abundance is not meaningful. The V and J genes are TRBV20-1 and TRBJ1-5; D unresolved. V was cut by 6 bases and J by 7 bases, with 10 bases left in between. CDR3 length equals 11 residues. Germline CDR1 reads DFQATT; CDR2 reads SNEGSKA (reference sequence). The CDR3 reads CSAKQAQPQHF. The CDR3 DNA reads TGCAGTGCGAAGCAGGCCCAGCCCCAGCATTTT.

This clonotype has a count of ten or more. This beta chain represents an off-target read in a library built for alpha chains; its size is of limited meaning. V and J are TRBV29-1 and TRBJ2-2; either TRBD1 or TRBD2 may supply D (6 bases each). Germline values: CDR1 SQVTM, CDR2 ANQGSEA. V was trimmed by 6 bases and J by 1 base, leaving 15 bases between them. The length of the CDR3 is 15 residues. DNA for the CDR3: TGCAGCGTAGCGCGGGGACAATTGAACACCGGGGAGCTGTTTTTT. It is translated as CSVARGQLNTGELFF.

This clonotype was seen many times. This beta chain is a stray sequence in a library constructed for alpha chains; its clone size is not meaningful. This chain links TRBV24-1 with TRBJ2-1; D remains ambiguous. The CDR3 spans 14 residues. With 4 bases removed from V and 5 bases from J, the gap between germline ends came to 11 bases. CDR1 is KGHDR and CDR2 is SFDVKD in the germline V gene. The CDR3: CATSDTRHNNEQFF. CDR3 DNA sequence: TGTGCCACCAGTGACACGAGACACAACAATGAGCAGTTCTTC.

This clonotype was counted at least ten times. This beta chain is an off-target read within a library intended for alpha chains, so its frequency means little. The chain recombines TRBV29-1 with TRBJ2-7; maybe TRBD2 (6 bases). The CDR3 is 11 residues long. Deletions cut 4 bases from V and 2 bases from J, with 6 bases between. The germline CDR1 and CDR2 sequences are SQVTM and ANQGSEA. In nucleotides, the CDR3 is TGCAGCGTTGTAGCGGCCTACGAGCAGTACTTC. Translated, it gives CSVVAAYEQYF.

This clonotype appeared many times. A much larger clone differs by one base, so this may be a read error. The conserved phenylalanine or tryptophan is not found at the CDR3 terminus, so this likely reflects a read error. This beta chain is a stray read from a library made for alpha chains; its abundance is not meaningful. The V gene is TRBV20-1, the J gene TRBJ2-3; possibly TRBD2 for D (5 bases). The germline CDR1 and CDR2 sequences are DFQATT and SNEGSKA (reference sequence). V dropped 3 bases and J dropped 2 bases, with 6 bases sitting between them. The length of the CDR3 is 12 residues. CDR3 amino acids: CSASGDTDTQYS. The CDR3 DNA sequence: TGCAGTGCTAGCGGGGACACAGATACGCAGTATTCT.

By share of the sample, this clonotype is medium-sized. Because this beta chain is a stray read in a library intended to capture alpha chains, its abundance should not be given much weight. The genes are TRBV10-3 and TRBJ1-3; 7 nucleotides agree with TRBD1. The germline V gene encodes CDR1 ENHRY and CDR2 SYGVKD. The CDR3 is 13 residues long. V trimming: 10 bases; J trimming: 8 bases; junction bases outside the gene matches: 11. Here the CDR3 reads CATSFEGAHTIYF. The CDR3 bases are TGTGCCACATCGTTCGAGGGGGCGCACACCATATATTTT.